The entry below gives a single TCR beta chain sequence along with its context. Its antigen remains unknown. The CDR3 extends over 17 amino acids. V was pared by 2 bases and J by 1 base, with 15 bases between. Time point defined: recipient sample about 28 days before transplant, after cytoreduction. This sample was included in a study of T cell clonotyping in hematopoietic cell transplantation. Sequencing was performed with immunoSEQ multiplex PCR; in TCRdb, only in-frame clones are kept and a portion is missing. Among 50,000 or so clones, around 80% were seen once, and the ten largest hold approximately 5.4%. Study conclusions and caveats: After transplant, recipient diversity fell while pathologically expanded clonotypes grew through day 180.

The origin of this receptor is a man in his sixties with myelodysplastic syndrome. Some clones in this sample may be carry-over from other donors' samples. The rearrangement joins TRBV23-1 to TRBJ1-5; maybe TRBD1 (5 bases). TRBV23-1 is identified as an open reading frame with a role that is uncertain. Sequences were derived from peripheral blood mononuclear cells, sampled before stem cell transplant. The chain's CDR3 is CASSQIWAGKSNQPQHF. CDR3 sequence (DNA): TGCGCCAGCAGTCAAATTTGGGCAGGGAAAAGCAATCAGCCCCAGCATTTT.